The clone carrying this T cell receptor beta chain was detected once. Source study methods: For nucleated cells, counts were estimated from reference gene primer amplification. Sequenced by immunoSEQ multiplex PCR; TCRdb stores in-frame clones only, minus some. V and J calls and clone size come straight from that table; D and trimming were deduced from the DNA. The sample lists 210,000 or so clones; 80% to 90% were seen once. The data belong to a study of blood T cell repertoires in COVID-19. Study details: The study drew acute and convalescent COVID-19 samples from the United States, Italy and Spain. In each case, the material was cDNA or gDNA derived from T cells, B-cell-depleted T cells, or PBMCs.

Self-reported history from a screening survey and questionnaire set each donor's cohort. Per germline, CDR1 SQVTM and CDR2 ANQGSEA. The CDR3 spans 13 residues. V was trimmed by 4 bases and J by 0 bases, leaving 8 bases between them. The origin of this receptor is a woman between 45 and 65 years old in a cohort exposed to, infected with or recovered from COVID-19 (not recorded which). The rearrangement joins TRBV29-1 to TRBJ2-3; no firm D call. The specimen was PBMCs or T cells enriched from blood (not recorded which). The CDR3 reads CSVASRSTDTQYF. CDR3 coding DNA: TGCAGCGTTGCTTCCAGAAGCACAGATACGCAGTATTTT.